These T cell receptor beta chains were read from a single sample in a study of immune evolution from preneoplasia to lung adenocarcinoma. Assay: immunoSEQ multiplex PCR; the TCRdb copy retains only in-frame clones and omits some. The data show a few thousand clones, with around 84% seen just once and about 7.5% held by the top ten. The sequenced sample was FFPE adjacent normal lung tissue. Receptors originate from a person aged 60 to 85 with lung adenocarcinoma. CDR3s leave out the opening cysteine and the closing phenylalanine or tryptophan.

j_gene,v_gene,CDR3aa
TRBJ1-1,TRBV19,ASSPWTSGTTEAF
TRBJ2-5,TRBV2,ASGQNGETQY
TRBJ1-2,TRBV7-2,ASSQGAEGYT
TRBJ2-7,TRBV4-2,ASSGGFSYEQY
TRBJ1-2,TRBV18,ASSGAGTDPNYGYT
TRBJ1-4,TRBV5-1,ASSLGGQGKGTNEKLF
TRBJ2-7,TRBV7-9,ASSPGNNEQY
TRBJ2-7,TRBV7-9,ASSPFGDEQY
TRBJ2-2,TRBV6-1,ASSETSGGAGELF
TRBJ1-2,TRBV19,ASSISVQQLYGYT
TRBJ1-6,TRBV10-3,AISQKGGDNSPLH
TRBJ2-1,TRBV11-2,ASSLDAGYWYEQF
TRBJ1-2,TRBV7-2,ASSLRQADYGYT
TRBJ1-1,TRBV18,ASSGGRNTEAF
TRBJ1-5,TRBV11-1,ASSLGQGSNQPQH
TRBJ1-2,TRBV4-1,ASSPPTGIGTNYGYT
TRBJ1-5,TRBV19,ASSIDRTRTVNQPQH
TRBJ1-2,TRBV2,ASSKGTVGYT
TRBJ2-5,TRBV2,ASSYGQETQY
TRBJ2-5,TRBV10-3,ASSWEGGETQY
TRBJ2-1,TRBV27,ASSTTNGNEQF
TRBJ1-4,TRBV4-1,ASRTGGFEKLF
TRBJ2-7,TRBV19,ASTPTGGFYEQY
TRBJ1-3,TRBV5-1,ASSLAESGNTIY
TRBJ1-2,TRBV4-1,ASSQDLGTSINTVYGYT
TRBJ1-1,TRBV18,ASSPRTQTNTEAF
TRBJ1-2,TRBV4-1,ASSPIPGDYGYT
TRBJ2-1,TRBV19,ASETGSSYNEQF
TRBJ1-2,TRBV5-6,ASSLGGANYGYT
TRBJ1-1,TRBV5-1,ASSLALGQGEAF
TRBJ2-7,TRBV11-2,ASSWNYEQY
TRBJ2-7,TRBV7-2,ASSPSTGNEQY
TRBJ1-5,TRBV6-5,ASSYTTGSDQPQH
TRBJ1-1,TRBV6-1,ASSDRVTEAF
TRBJ1-2,TRBV7-9,ASSRTGESYT
TRBJ2-3,TRBV10-1,ASSDSGSQTDTQY
TRBJ2-5,TRBV21-1,ASSKISTSGGCETQY
TRBJ1-1,TRBV7-9,ASSLVGVNTEAF
TRBJ2-3,TRBV7-6,ASSFPPTDTQY
TRBJ2-3,TRBV10-1,ASRGLAASTDTQY
TRBJ1-2,TRBV6-5,ASSYEGTYGYT
TRBJ2-7,TRBV15,ATSRDWTGAENEQY
TRBJ1-1,TRBV11-2,ASSLSTGVLRMNTEAF
TRBJ2-5,TRBV5-4,ASSSRGGRQETQY
TRBJ2-4,TRBV27,ASSLSDGTKNIQY
TRBJ1-2,TRBV29-1,SVDSRANGYT